Presented here are 21 T cell receptor beta chains from one specimen sequenced in a study of T cells in women clearing cervical HPV infection. Some clones are missing from TCRdb's copy, which holds only in-frame ones; the method was immunoSEQ multiplex PCR. The table lists more than 40,000 clones. Sequencing input: blood buffy coat. The receptors were gathered from a woman between 18 and 69 years old with a cervical HPV16 infection that either progressed to CIN3+ or cleared (not recorded which).

As regards this clone: Coverage ceases 3 residues before the CDR3 finishes, and the germline J gene fills in the end. V usage is TRBV5-1 and J usage is TRBJ2-4, with D tentatively TRBD1 (6 bases). Germline V gene sequence: CDR1 SGHRS, CDR2 YFSETQ. Trimming removed 4 bases at V and 2 bases at J, with 16 bases between. The CDR3 is made up of 16 amino acids. The chain's CDR3 is CASSLPDSRSKNIQYF. The part of the CDR3 DNA that was read is TGCGCCAGCAGCCTACCGGACAGCAGGTCCAAAAACATT. The full variable domain, its missing parts supplied by reference TRBV5-1 and TRBJ2-4, is KAGVTQTPRYLIKTRGQQVTLSCSPISGHRSVSWYQQTPGQGLQFLFEYFSETQRNKGNFPGRFSGRQFSNSRSEMNVSTLELGDSALYLCASSLPDSRSKNIQYFGAGTRLSVL.

A word on this clone: The read ends 3 residues shy of where the CDR3 ends; the end is completed using the germline J gene. The chain links TRBV9 to TRBJ2-3, with 7 bases lining up with TRBD2. Trimming at V came to 0 bases and at J to 5 bases, leaving 3 bases not matched to a gene. Germline V gene lookup returns CDR1 SGDLS and CDR2 YYNGEE. The CDR3 totals 14 residues. Partial CDR3 DNA: TGTGCCAGCAGCGTAGGGAGCGGGGAAGATACG. This sequence encodes CASSVGSGEDT. The full-length CDR3 reads as CASSVGSGEDTQYF.

Concerning this clone itself: The CDR3 end lies 3 residues beyond the end of the read and is filled in from the germline J gene. The chain links TRBV20-1 to TRBJ2-1, with TRBD2 matching 7 bases. CDR1 is DFQATT, CDR2 SNEGSKA, per germline (reference sequence). Trimming cost V 6 bases and J 4 bases; bases outside gene matches: 9. There are 14 residues in the CDR3. The CDR3 bases that were read are TGCAGTGCCCGACGGGGGGAGTCGTACAATGAG. It is translated as CSARRGESYNE. The CDR3 in full is CSARRGESYNEQFF.

Turning to this clone: The observed sequence ends 3 residues before the CDR3 terminus, with the missing tail filled in from the germline J gene. The genes are TRBV28 and TRBJ2-7; 8 bases agree with TRBD2. CDR1 and CDR2 (germline): MDHEN, SYDVKM. The CDR3 has 14 residues. Trimming took 7 bases from V and 2 from J; bases not matched to a gene: 7. CDR3 DNA (partial): TGTGCCAGCACCGCGGGGGGCGTTGCCTACGAG. This codes for CASTAGGVAYE. The complete CDR3 protein is CASTAGGVAYEQYF.

Comment on this clone: The sequenced fragment ends 3 residues before the CDR3 boundary, so the rest is inferred from the germline J gene. This chain uses TRBV7-9 with TRBJ2-5; D possibly corresponds to TRBD2 (6 bases). Trimming left V 0 bases short and J 5 bases short, with 10 bases between. The germline V gene encodes CDR1 SEHNR and CDR2 FQNEAQ (reference sequence). CDR3 length: 14 residues. CDR3 loop: CASSLAEGRETQYF. CDR3 DNA (partial): TGTGCCAGCAGCTTAGCGGAGGGCCGGGAGACC.

Notes on this clone: The read is 3 residues too short to cover the CDR3 end, so that end is filled in from the germline J gene. J is TRBJ2-5 and V is TRBV20-1, with 8 bases fitting TRBD2. Germline V gives CDR1 DFQATT, CDR2 SNEGSKA (reference sequence). J gave up 5 bases and V 3 bases, and 11 bases lay outside the gene matches. This CDR3 contains 15 residues. The CDR3 loop reads CSARGLGRVFETQYF. Incomplete CDR3 DNA: TGCAGTGCTAGGGGACTAGGTCGCGTCTTTGAGACC.

A remark on this clone: The read ends 3 residues before the CDR3 terminus; that terminus is restored from the germline J gene. V and J are TRBV2 and TRBJ1-1; tentatively, D is TRBD1 (5 bases). V lost 6 bases to trimming and J lost 3 bases, with 17 bases between them. The CDR3 extends over 15 amino acids. In germline, CDR1 is SNHLY, CDR2 FYNNEI. Here the CDR3 reads CASSGGWGRDTEAFF. The CDR3 bases that were read are TGTGCCAGCAGCGGGGGGTGGGGAAGAGACACTGAA.

A remark on this clone: The CDR3 end is not reached by the read, which stops 3 residues before it; the germline J gene fills it in. The chain uses TRBV19 and TRBJ1-5; 8 nucleotides line up with TRBD1. After removal of 5 bases from V and 7 bases from J, the junction contained 10 bases not matched to a gene. This CDR3 contains 15 residues. Germline CDR1 and CDR2: LNHDA and SQIVND (reference sequence). CDR3 DNA, as far as it was read: TGTGCCAGTAGTGACTCGGACAGGGTGGTCCAGCCC. It is translated as CASSDSDRVVQP. The full CDR3 protein reads CASSDSDRVVQPQHF.

As for this clone: The read terminates 3 residues before the CDR3 end, so the remaining end is supplied by the germline J gene. The chain employs TRBV19 and TRBJ1-5; 9 positions match TRBD1. Germline assignment: CDR1 LNHDA and CDR2 SQIVND (reference sequence). This CDR3 is 19 amino acids long. The V segment lost 7 bases and the J segment 2 bases; nucleotides outside the gene matches: 18. CDR3 loop: CASTSSRVLTGGGNQPQHF. The sequenced part of the CDR3 DNA is TGTGCCAGTACCTCCAGTAGGGTACTGACAGGGGGAGGCAATCAGCCC. Full variable domain (rest looked up from reference TRBV19 and TRBJ1-5): DGGITQSPKYLFRKEGQNVTLSCEQNLNHDAMYWYRQDPGQGLRLIYYSQIVNDFQKGDIAEGYSVSREKKESFPLTVTSAQKNPTAFYLCASTSSRVLTGGGNQPQHFGDGTRLSIL.

In the case of this clone: The read terminates 3 residues before the CDR3 end, so the remaining end is supplied by the germline J gene. The V call is TRBV19, the J call TRBJ1-1; possibly TRBD1 for D (6 bases). Germline CDR1 LNHDA, CDR2 SQIVND (reference sequence). This CDR3 comprises 16 residues. The V end lost 4 bases, the J end lost 4 bases, and 19 bases lay between the germline ends. CDR3 DNA (partial): TGTGCCAGTAGTAGAAGTCTGTCCCAAGGGGGCACTGAA. Protein sequence: CASSRSLSQGGTE. The CDR3 reads in full as CASSRSLSQGGTEAFF. The full variable domain, with the rest looked up from reference TRBV19 and TRBJ1-1, is DGGITQSPKYLFRKEGQNVTLSCEQNLNHDAMYWYRQDPGQGLRLIYYSQIVNDFQKGDIAEGYSVSREKKESFPLTVTSAQKNPTAFYLCASSRSLSQGGTEAFFGQGTRLTVV.

Details on this clone: The DNA ends 3 residues before the CDR3 does, and the rest of the CDR3 is filled in from the germline J gene. This chain connects TRBV5-1 to TRBJ2-1, with a weak D call TRBD2 (5 bases). The CDR3 spans 18 residues. Germline assignment: CDR1 SGHRS and CDR2 YFSETQ. The V end lost 0 bases, the J end lost 9 bases, and 25 bases lay between the germline ends. Partial CDR3 DNA: TGCGCCAGCAGCTTGGGAACATATAGTGGGCAGGAGGCTACTGAG. Amino acids: CASSLGTYSGQEATE. The entire CDR3 protein reads CASSLGTYSGQEATEQFF.

As to this clone: The read terminates 3 residues before the CDR3 end, so the remaining end is supplied by the germline J gene. The chain combines TRBV20-1 with TRBJ2-7, with D maybe TRBD2 (6 bases). The V gene's germline CDR1 is DFQATT and CDR2 SNEGSKA (reference sequence). The CDR3 contains 14 residues. Trimming left V 2 bases short and J 2 bases short, with 13 bases between. CDR3 amino acids: CSARWQRAPYEQYF. The CDR3 bases that were read are TGCAGTGCTAGATGGCAGCGGGCCCCCTACGAG.

Concerning this clone: The read falls 3 residues short of the CDR3 end, and the missing part is taken from the germline J gene. The J gene is TRBJ2-2, the V gene TRBV5-1, with 10 nucleotides matching TRBD2. Per the germline V gene, CDR1 is SGHRS and CDR2 is YFSETQ. Germline trimming cut 0 bases from V and 5 bases from J; bases unmatched to any gene: 4. CDR3 length: 16 residues. CDR3 DNA, as far as it was read: TGCGCCAGCAGCTTGGAACTAGCGGGGCCTACCGGGGAG. Protein product: CASSLELAGPTGE. The full CDR3 is CASSLELAGPTGELFF.

A word on this clone: Mismatch with germline at one junction end may stem from a read error. The CDR3 end lies 3 residues beyond the end of the read and is filled in from the germline J gene. The sample carries other DNA sequences with the same CDR3. The chain joins TRBV23-1 to TRBJ1-3; perhaps TRBD1 as D (6 bases). TRBV23-1 qualifies as an ORF whose function is uncertain. The length of the CDR3 is 18 residues. CDR3 loop: CASSRSGTRLKGGNTIYF. The sequenced part of the CDR3 DNA is TGCGCCAGCAGTCGTAGCGGGACACGGCTTAAAGGTGGAAACACG.

About this clone itself: The sequence runs out 3 residues before the end of the CDR3; the remainder is reconstructed from the germline J gene. The chain carries TRBV5-1 and TRBJ2-7, with TRBD1 matching 8 bases. Trimming at V came to 4 bases and at J to 4 bases, leaving 16 bases not matched to a gene. The CDR3 contains 17 residues. CDR1 and CDR2 from the germline V gene are SGHRS and YFSETQ. CDR3: CASSRRTGTGEFYEQYF. Incomplete CDR3 DNA: TGCGCCAGCAGCCGAAGGACCGGGACAGGAGAATTTTACGAG. Complete variable domain (other parts from reference TRBV5-1 and TRBJ2-7): KAGVTQTPRYLIKTRGQQVTLSCSPISGHRSVSWYQQTPGQGLQFLFEYFSETQRNKGNFPGRFSGRQFSNSRSEMNVSTLELGDSALYLCASSRRTGTGEFYEQYFGPGTRLTVT.

CDR3 DNA, as far as it was read: TGTGCCAGCAGCTTTATAGGGACAGGGGGCAATGAG. Translated, it gives CASSFIGTGGNE. The CDR3 reads in full as CASSFIGTGGNEQFF. The chain has TRBV7-6 and TRBJ2-1; 11 bases line up with TRBD1. Read coverage stops 3 residues before the CDR3 terminus; the germline J gene supplies the remainder. Trimming removed 3 bases from V and 6 bases from J; junction bases left unmatched: 4. Germline loops: CDR1 SGHVS, CDR2 FNYEAQ. The CDR3 contains 15 residues.

Comments on this clone: The read ends 3 residues early relative to the CDR3; the germline J gene fills the gap. This same CDR3 is encoded by further DNA sequences in the sample. This chain uses TRBV19 with TRBJ1-3, with 7 bases lining up with TRBD1. Germline values: CDR1 LNHDA, CDR2 SQIVND (reference sequence). The CDR3 is made up of 14 amino acids. V lost 6 bases and J lost 4; bases outside the gene matches: 6. CDR3 protein: CASSATGSGNTIYF. The CDR3 bases that were read are TGTGCCAGTAGCGCGACAGGGAGCGGAAACACC.

Note on this clone: With the read ending 3 residues before the CDR3 end, the germline J gene is used to fill in that end. The rearrangement joins TRBV18 to TRBJ1-2, with 7 bases matching TRBD1. Germline-derived CDR1 and CDR2 are KGHSH and LQKENI. This CDR3 is built from 16 residues. The CDR3 region is CASSPNEGTVFNDYTF. The CDR3 bases that were read are TGTGCCAGCTCACCAAATGAAGGGACAGTATTCAATGAC.

The CDR3 DNA, read in part, is TGTGCCAGCAGCTCCTACCTCGGGGAG. It encodes CASSSYLGE. The CDR3 as a whole reads CASSSYLGELFF. The rearrangement joins TRBV7-2 to TRBJ2-2; the D is unclear. The CDR3 end falls 3 residues outside the read, so it is completed with the germline J gene. Germline lookup yields CDR1 SGHTA and CDR2 FQGNSA. Trimming took 4 bases from V and 7 from J, leaving 7 bases between them. The CDR3 consists of 12 residues. Looking up the rest from reference TRBV7-2 and TRBJ2-2 gives the full variable domain: GAGVSQSPSNKVTEKGKDVELRCDPISGHTALYWYRQSLGQGLEFLIYFQGNSAPDKSGLPSDRFSAERTGGSVSTLTIQRTQQEDSAVYLCASSSYLGELFFGEGSRLTVL.

Note on this clone: From the germline J gene comes the end of the CDR3, since the read stops 3 residues before it. The chain uses TRBV20-1 and TRBJ1-6; D may be TRBD1 (6 bases). The V and J ends lost 3 bases and 6 bases respectively, with 12 bases between them. This CDR3 has 14 amino acids. CDR1 DFQATT and CDR2 SNEGSKA come from the germline V gene (reference sequence). The DNA read from the CDR3 is TGCAGTGCTAGGCTGACAGGCGGTAATTCACCC. It specifies CSARLTGGNSP. The whole CDR3 sequence is CSARLTGGNSPLHF.

Details on this clone: At one of its ends the junction is not consistent with the germline gene, which may arise from a read error. From the germline J gene comes the end of the CDR3, since the read stops 3 residues before it. This rearrangement joins TRBV18 to TRBJ1-4, with D perhaps TRBD1 (6 bases). CDR1 and CDR2 (germline): KGHSH, LQKENI. This CDR3 has 15 amino acids. CDR3 sequence: CAGSPTGYTNEKLFF. The sequenced part of the CDR3 DNA is TGTGCCGGCTCGCCGACAGGTTATACTAATGAAAAA.